Described below is a single T cell receptor beta chain sequence and its context. The antigen this receptor binds is unknown. Base qualities were left out, and no much larger clone turns up one base away. The entry originates in a study of blood T cell repertoires in COVID-19 (dated by TCRdb to about 2020). With respect to the entire study: The collaborator samples originated in the United States, Italy and Spain and spanned the acute and convalescent phases of COVID-19. The material from the prospective study consisted of cDNA or gDNA derived from T cells, B-cell-depleted T cells, or PBMCs. The dataset comprised deeply sampled blood TCRbeta repertoires from subjects exposed to, actively infected with, or recovered from COVID-19. A freely available public database, intended as a resource for researchers studying the immune response to SARS-CoV-2, is where the repertoires were released. The samples were drawn from two sources: the first 160 participants of the ongoing ImmuneRACE study, and approximately 1,300 subjects contributed by 6 global collaborators. The sample metadata nearly always contained a de-identified subject ID, COVID-19 status, age in years and sex. HLA class I and class II types, where available, came from metadata supplied by the sample provider rather than from assay-based typing.

TCRbeta CDR3 regions were amplified from genomic DNA using the immunoSEQ Assay, a bias-controlled multiplex PCR. In the original analysis: Within the assay, amplification of reference gene primers was used to estimate how many nucleated cells each sample contained. To quantify the absolute abundance of each unique TCRbeta CDR3 rearrangement, sequence reads were collapsed and filtered. For each sample, productive Simpson clonality was calculated as the square root of Simpson's diversity index across productive rearrangements. TCRdb mirrors the immuneACCESS table, restricted to in-frame sequences. Some clones are absent from its copies; in checked studies, under half trace to an unresolved V gene, and the reason for the others is unknown. The V and J calls and the clone size are those of that table, but D and trimming were determined from the DNA. The sample table shows more than 55,000 clones, and more than 60% are seen once. The ten biggest clones cover over 11% of the sample.

Whole blood was collected in K2EDTA tubes by collaborating institutions according to the institutions' own protocols. For TCRbeta analysis, collaborator samples were shipped as frozen whole blood, as isolated PBMCs, or as DNA extracted from either sample type. The research as a whole found: The amount of clinical and demographic metadata varied by source and participant and was provided uncurated.

The germline V gene (reference sequence) gives CDR1 as MNHEY and CDR2 as SMNVEV. Trimming removed 5 bases from V and 10 bases from J, leaving 20 bases between the germline ends. The CDR3 has 14 amino acids, counting the end cysteine and phenylalanine. Only CDR3 DNA is held: 42 bases, read in frame from base 1. This chain joins TRBV27 to TRBJ1-2, with the D gene not clear enough to name. This sequence originates from a woman in her 70s with acute or convalescent COVID-19. The sample comprised peripheral blood. The base sequence is TGTGCCAGCAGTCCTAAGCCGCCTGGAGGTTTCTACACCTTC. Its protein reads: CASSPKPPGGFYTF.